The source of this T cell receptor (beta chain) is a study of blood T cell repertoires in COVID-19. Study summary: Collection of acute and convalescent COVID-19 samples took place in the United States, Italy and Spain.

Study processing details: Reference gene primer amplification gave nucleated cell count estimates. The method was immunoSEQ multiplex PCR; TCRdb's version includes in-frame clones alone and lacks a portion of them. That table gives V, J and clone size, and the DNA gave D and trimming. The sample includes 200,000 to 300,000 clones, around 80% of them seen just once. This CDR3 contains 15 residues. Unmatched junction bases numbered 4, after V lost 2 bases and J lost 1 base. From germline, CDR1 is SGHRS and CDR2 YFSETQ. This chain connects TRBV5-1 to TRBJ2-3; 7 positions agree with TRBD1. The clonotype comes from a man in his 60s with acute or convalescent COVID-19. The source material was peripheral blood. The DNA of the CDR3 is TGCGCCAGCAGCTTACAGGGGACGGGCACAGATACGCAGTATTTT. As protein: CASSLQGTGTDTQYF.